A single sample is the source of the 17 T cell receptor beta chains below, sequenced in a study of identical twins (dated by TCRdb to 2016 to 2018). Library prep was done by 5' RACE. Sequencing was performed on an Illumina HiSeq 2000. TCRdb handled the public reads itself, with Q25 trimming in fastp and clone calling in MiXCR, and kept productive beta chains. CDR3 protein sequences are deduplicated, and each keeps its most common genes and DNA. This sample gives fewer than 550,000 distinct CDR3 sequences in total; approximately 14% of them show up just once. 0.44% of the sample goes to the ten largest clones. The sample was also reused in another study, on yellow fever vaccine responses in identical twins.

The sample consisted of CD4+ T cells sorted from blood. The receptors originated from a woman younger than 30 in good health.

The rearrangement links TRBV5-5 to TRBJ2-2; maybe TRBD2 (5 bases). The CDR3 runs to 15 residues. Between the trimmed V and J ends, which lost 1 base and 5 bases, there was a span of 12 bases. Germline CDR1 reads SGHKS; CDR2 reads YYEKEE (reference sequence). The CDR3 sequence: CASSLQRGSTGELFF. DNA for the CDR3: TGTGCCAGCAGCTTGCAACGGGGAAGTACCGGGGAGCTGTTTTTT.

This rearrangement joins TRBV5-1 to TRBJ2-5; TRBD1 matches at 8 bases. The CDR3 is made up of 16 amino acids. Trimming took 1 base from V and 2 from J; bases not matched to a gene: 7. CDR1 SGHRS and CDR2 YFSETQ come from the germline V gene. The CDR3 DNA follows: TGCGCCAGCAGCTTGCAGGGGGCAAACGCACAAGAGACCCAGTACTTC. Residues: CASSLQGANAQETQYF.

The chain employs TRBV24-1 and TRBJ2-1, with 8 bases aligning to TRBD1. The V and J ends lost 6 bases and 8 bases, in that order; junction bases with no gene match: 5. The length of the CDR3 is 13 residues. Germline CDR1 is KGHDR and CDR2 is SFDVKD. This chain's CDR3 is CATSWTGSYEQFF. The DNA for the CDR3 is TGTGCCACCAGTTGGACAGGGTCATATGAGCAGTTCTTC.

This clonotype came up a few times. V usage is TRBV5-1 and J usage is TRBJ2-2; TRBD2 matches at 7 bases. Unmatched junction bases numbered 10, after V lost 0 bases and J lost 5 bases. Germline V gene lookup returns CDR1 SGHRS and CDR2 YFSETQ. The CDR3 sequence is 17 residues long. The DNA of the CDR3 is TGCGCCAGCAGCTTGGCCGTAATAGCGGGCCCGACCGGGGAGCTGTTTTTT. This encodes CASSLAVIAGPTGELFF. Looking up the rest from reference TRBV5-1 and TRBJ2-2 gives the full variable domain: KAGVTQTPRYLIKTRGQQVTLSCSPISGHRSVSWYQQTPGQGLQFLFEYFSETQRNKGNFPGRFSGRQFSNSRSEMNVSTLELGDSALYLCASSLAVIAGPTGELFFGEGSRLTVL.

This chain uses TRBV2 with TRBJ2-6, with D unresolved. V shed 4 bases and J shed 7 bases, with 20 bases lying between them. The CDR3 is 17 amino acids. Looked up from germline, CDR1 is SNHLY and CDR2 is FYNNEI. In DNA form, the CDR3 reads TGTGCCAGCAGTGCGTCGGTCGGAGAGTTTGGAGCCAACGTCCTGACTTTC. This gives the protein CASSASVGEFGANVLTF.

This clonotype was found many times. The chain links TRBV2 to TRBJ2-1; the D gene is possibly TRBD1 (5 bases). This CDR3 has 13 residues. In germline, CDR1 is SNHLY, CDR2 FYNNEI. V lost 2 bases to trimming and J lost 8 bases, with 10 bases between them. The CDR3 nucleotides are TGTGCCAGCAGTGAAATCAGGGAATATGAGCAGTTCTTC. It encodes CASSEIREYEQFF.

The table lists this clonotype with a few counts. The rearrangement uses TRBV7-9 and TRBJ1-2, with D possibly being TRBD1 (6 bases). Germline V gene data show CDR1 as SEHNR and CDR2 as FQNEAQ (reference sequence). Trimming left V 2 bases short and J 7 bases short, with 11 bases between. This CDR3 contains 13 residues. CDR3 sequence reads: CASSLPQGFGYTF. The CDR3 coding sequence is TGTGCCAGCAGCTTACCCCAGGGGTTTGGCTACACCTTC.

This clonotype was observed a handful of times. The chain couples TRBV5-1 to TRBJ2-5; D may be TRBD1 (6 bases). The CDR3 spans 15 residues. Between the trimmed V and J ends, which lost 0 bases and 3 bases, there was a span of 12 bases. The germline V gene encodes CDR1 SGHRS and CDR2 YFSETQ. CDR3 region: CASSLDGQRKETQYF. CDR3 DNA sequence: TGCGCCAGCAGCTTGGATGGACAGCGCAAAGAGACCCAGTACTTC.

This clonotype has just a few counts. The chain couples TRBV11-3 to TRBJ2-1; D may match TRBD1 or TRBD2 (5 bases each). Germline-derived CDR1 and CDR2 are SGHNT and YENEEA. The CDR3 length is 15 residues. The germline V and J ends were trimmed by 5 bases and 2 bases, with 13 bases remaining between them. The CDR3: CASSGSGTTYNEQFF. CDR3 DNA: TGTGCCAGCAGCGGCTCCGGGACCACCTACAATGAGCAGTTCTTC. The whole variable domain, remainder taken from reference TRBV11-3 and TRBJ2-1, is EAGVVQSPRYKIIEKKQPVAFWCNPISGHNTLYWYLQNLGQGPELLIRYENEEAVDDSQLPKDRFSAERLKGVDSTLKIQPAELGDSAVYLCASSGSGTTYNEQFFGPGTRLTVL.

Many counts were recorded for this clonotype. The chain recombines TRBV7-8 with TRBJ1-3, with unresolved D. Trimming removed 3 bases at V and 0 bases at J, with 18 bases between. The germline V gene has CDR1 SGHVS and CDR2 FQNEAQ. The CDR3 is 18 residues long. The CDR3 region has the DNA TGTGCCAGCAGCTTTAGTTATGGCAGAGGACTCTCTGGAAACACCATATATTTT. It specifies CASSFSYGRGLSGNTIYF. Filled out from reference TRBV7-8 and TRBJ1-3, the complete variable domain reads GAGVSQSPRYKVAKRGQDVALRCDPISGHVSLFWYQQALGQGPEFLTYFQNEAQLDKSGLPSDRFFAERPEGSVSTLKIQRTQQEDSAVYLCASSFSYGRGLSGNTIYFGEGSWLTVV.

This clonotype was seen a single time. J is TRBJ2-7 and V is TRBV10-3, with D possibly TRBD2 on 6 matching bases. The CDR3 extends over 16 amino acids. Trimming removed 0 bases from V and 1 base from J, with 13 bases in between. CDR1 and CDR2 from the germline V gene are ENHRY and SYGVKD. Here the CDR3 DNA reads TGTGCCATCAGTGAGTCGGAGGGGACGGGATCCTACGAGCAGTACGTC. Translated: CAISESEGTGSYEQYV.

This chain links TRBV3-1 with TRBJ2-2, with D maybe TRBD1 (5 bases). The V and J ends lost 3 bases and 4 bases respectively, with 12 bases between them. Germline V CDR1 and CDR2: LGHDT, YNNKEL (reference sequence). CDR3 size: 15 residues. CDR3 in amino acids: CASSHRERGTGELFF. The CDR3 region has the DNA TGTGCCAGCAGCCACAGGGAACGAGGCACCGGGGAGCTGTTTTTT.

This clonotype appeared a few times. This rearrangement joins TRBV12-3 or TRBV12-4 to TRBJ1-4; 10 nucleotides match TRBD1. The J segment lost 0 bases and the V segment lost 3 bases, leaving 7 bases of the junction unmatched. The CDR3 is made up of 18 amino acids. The CDR3 sequence: CASSFGTGAGATNEKLFF. In DNA form, the CDR3 reads TGTGCCAGCAGTTTCGGGACAGGGGCTGGGGCAACTAATGAAAAACTGTTTTTT.

The table lists this clonotype with a few counts. The chain carries TRBV28 and TRBJ2-3; 11 bases match TRBD2. The V gene's germline CDR1 is MDHEN and CDR2 SYDVKM. The CDR3 extends over 16 amino acids. Trimming at V came to 5 bases and at J to 2 bases, leaving 6 bases not matched to a gene. CDR3 residues: CASSGPSGGTTDTQYF. In nucleotides, the CDR3 is TGTGCCAGCAGTGGTCCTAGCGGGGGGACCACAGATACGCAGTATTTT.

The genes are TRBV20-1 and TRBJ1-5; maybe TRBD1 (5 bases). Germline loops: CDR1 DFQATT, CDR2 SNEGSKA (reference sequence). With 7 bases removed from V and 0 bases from J, the gap between germline ends came to 13 bases. This CDR3 region has 14 residues. The CDR3 region has the DNA TGCAGTGTTCAGGAGGGGTATAGCAATCAGCCCCAGCATTTT. Its translation: CSVQEGYSNQPQHF.

V usage is TRBV15 and J usage is TRBJ2-7; D perhaps matches TRBD1 (7 bases). Germline V gene data show CDR1 as LNHNV and CDR2 as YYDKDF (reference sequence). Trimming pared 0 bases from V and 7 bases from J, leaving 16 bases between. This CDR3 spans 15 amino acids. CDR3 DNA sequence: TGTGCCACCAGCAGAGACAGGGGGGTGATTTCGGAGCAGTACTTC. As protein: CATSRDRGVISEQYF.

The V gene is TRBV7-9, the J gene TRBJ2-5, with 9 bases identical to TRBD2. Trimming took 1 base from V and 2 from J; bases not matched to a gene: 2. The germline V gene has CDR1 SEHNR and CDR2 FQNEAQ (reference sequence). There are 15 residues in the CDR3. This chain's CDR3 is CASSLGLAVQETQYF. DNA of the CDR3: TGTGCCAGCAGCTTAGGACTAGCGGTACAAGAGACCCAGTACTTC.